Each of the 28 T cell receptor beta chains below was sequenced from the same sample in a study of blood T cell repertoires in COVID-19. The repertoire was sequenced with immunoSEQ multiplex PCR; TCRdb's copy has only in-frame clones and lacks some. The sample shows more than 150,000 clones, 85% to 90% of them seen only once. Material for sequencing was peripheral blood. The receptors here all came from a man between 35 and 55 years old with active or convalescent COVID-19.

This chain uses TRBV21-1 with TRBJ1-5. TRBV21-1 is a listed pseudogene. The CDR3 has 15 residues. The CDR3 sequence: CASIGEANSNQPQHF. In nucleotides, the CDR3 is TGTGCCAGCATTGGGGAGGCCAATAGCAATCAGCCCCAGCATTTT.

This clone occurred once. The chain carries TRBV7-2 and TRBJ2-1, with D perhaps TRBD1 (5 bases). The CDR3 covers 13 residues. Germline CDR1 reads SGHTA; CDR2 reads FQGNSA. The V end was cut by 4 bases, the J end by 6 bases, with 10 bases between. The CDR3 DNA follows: TGTGCCAGCAGCTGGGGCCAAGCCAATGAGCAGTTCTTC. It codes for CASSWGQANEQFF. Drawing the rest from reference TRBV7-2 and TRBJ2-1, the complete variable domain is GAGVSQSPSNKVTEKGKDVELRCDPISGHTALYWYRQSLGQGLEFLIYFQGNSAPDKSGLPSDRFSAERTGGSVSTLTIQRTQQEDSAVYLCASSWGQANEQFFGPGTRLTVL.

The V gene is TRBV18, the J gene TRBJ1-5; the D gene is possibly TRBD1 (5 bases). Per germline, CDR1 KGHSH and CDR2 LQKENI. The CDR3 loop spans 15 amino acids. V was pared by 6 bases and J by 0 bases, with 12 bases between. CDR3 DNA: TGTGCCAGCTCGTCACAGGCTTATAGCAATCAGCCCCAGCATTTT. As protein: CASSSQAYSNQPQHF.

The CDR3 bases are TGTGCCAGCAGCCGTAGCGGGGTCGGCGGGACCCAGTACTTC. Translation gives CASSRSGVGGTQYF. The V and J genes are TRBV5-5 and TRBJ2-5, with 8 bases aligning to TRBD2. V lost 4 bases and J lost 7; bases outside the gene matches: 9. The CDR3 extends over 14 amino acids. Germline CDR1 reads SGHKS; CDR2 reads YYEKEE (reference sequence).

V gene TRBV4-1 combines with J gene TRBJ2-1, with 12 bases fitting TRBD2. The CDR3 covers 17 residues. Trimming cost V 1 base and J 7 bases; bases outside gene matches: 8. The V gene's germline CDR1 is MGHRA and CDR2 YSYEKL. CDR3 sequence: CASSQASGGAMGNEQFF. The DNA of the CDR3 is TGCGCCAGCAGCCAAGCTAGCGGGGGGGCCATGGGGAATGAGCAGTTCTTC.

This clone came up once. The chain is built from TRBV19 and TRBJ1-1; D remains unclear. Germline CDR1 LNHDA, CDR2 SQIVND (reference sequence). Between the trimmed V and J ends, which lost 3 bases and 0 bases, there was a span of 8 bases. CDR3 length: 14 amino acids. The DNA for the CDR3 is TGTGCCAGTAGTATCAGCGGGATGAACACTGAAGCTTTCTTT. Translation gives CASSISGMNTEAFF.

This chain uses TRBV4-2 with TRBJ2-2; D gene uncertain. Germline V lookup: CDR1 LGHNA, CDR2 YNFKEQ. The V end was cut by 0 bases, the J end by 6 bases, with 11 bases between. The CDR3 extends over 15 amino acids. Here the CDR3 reads CASSQDGSGPGELFF. The CDR3 nucleotides are TGTGCCAGCAGCCAAGACGGTTCAGGCCCCGGGGAGCTGTTTTTT.

This clone came up a few times. The chain employs TRBV2 and TRBJ1-2; weak D call: TRBD1 (5 bases). Trimming shortened V by 6 bases and J by 7 bases, and 9 bases separated the two germline ends. Germline V CDR1 and CDR2: SNHLY, FYNNEI. CDR3 length equals 11 residues. For the CDR3, the DNA is TGTGCCAGCAGGGCGGGGGGTGGCTACACCTTC. This gives the protein CASRAGGGYTF.

V usage is TRBV5-4 and J usage is TRBJ2-7; D is unclear. The V and J ends lost 0 bases and 4 bases respectively, with 5 bases between them. Germline loops: CDR1 SGHNT, CDR2 YYREEE (reference sequence). There are 12 residues in the CDR3. CDR3 bases: TGTGCCAGCAGCTTGGCCACTTACGAGCAGTACTTC. It yields the protein CASSLATYEQYF.

The DNA of the CDR3 is TGTGCCAGCAGCTTATATCAGGCCCACGCTGAGCCCCAGCATTTT. Residues: CASSLYQAHAEPQHF. The rearrangement links TRBV7-2 to TRBJ1-5; the D is unclear. The germline V gene encodes CDR1 SGHTA and CDR2 FQGNSA. This CDR3 contains 15 residues. V was pared by 2 bases and J by 8 bases, with 16 bases between.

This clone has only a few counts. The J gene is TRBJ2-3, the V gene TRBV19; 7 bases fit TRBD1. Unmatched junction bases numbered 11, after V lost 4 bases and J lost 4 bases. Germline-derived CDR1 and CDR2 are LNHDA and SQIVND (reference sequence). This CDR3 spans 16 amino acids. CDR3 in amino acids: CASSTLTGEIPDTQYF. The DNA for the CDR3 is TGTGCCAGTAGTACCCTTACAGGGGAGATTCCAGATACGCAGTATTTT.

The V call is TRBV2, the J call TRBJ2-5; TRBD2 aligns across 7 bases. Germline lookup yields CDR1 SNHLY and CDR2 FYNNEI. The trim removed 9 bases at V and 4 bases at J, leaving 8 bases unmatched. CDR3 length equals 13 residues. The CDR3 coding sequence is TGTGCCAGTACGCGGGGGAACGGAGAGACCCAGTACTTC. It encodes CASTRGNGETQYF.

The chain combines TRBV13 with TRBJ1-6; no clear D. V dropped 3 bases and J dropped 4 bases, with 7 bases sitting between them. The germline V gene encodes CDR1 PRHDT and CDR2 FYEKMQ (reference sequence). This CDR3 is 14 amino acids long. The CDR3 here is CASSFAEYNSPLHF. In DNA form, the CDR3 reads TGTGCCAGCAGCTTTGCAGAATATAATTCACCCCTCCACTTT.

The rearrangement joins TRBV4-1 to TRBJ2-7, with TRBD1 identical over 9 bases. V lost 5 bases and J lost 6; bases outside the gene matches: 8. Germline lookup yields CDR1 MGHRA and CDR2 YSYEKL. This CDR3 has 14 amino acids. The chain's CDR3 is CASSSRDREGEQYF. CDR3 sequence (DNA): TGCGCCAGCAGCTCCCGGGACAGGGAGGGCGAGCAGTACTTC.

V and J are TRBV7-2 and TRBJ2-5; tentative D call: TRBD2 (6 bases). Deletions cut 4 bases from V and 5 bases from J, with 20 bases between. The germline V gene has CDR1 SGHTA and CDR2 FQGNSA. This CDR3 is built from 16 residues. The CDR3 DNA reads as TGTGCCAGCAGCTCGTCCGGGACCACCGCGGGGGAGACCCAGTACTTC. It encodes CASSSSGTTAGETQYF. The entire variable domain, with the rest obtained from reference TRBV7-2 and TRBJ2-5, is as follows: GAGVSQSPSNKVTEKGKDVELRCDPISGHTALYWYRQSLGQGLEFLIYFQGNSAPDKSGLPSDRFSAERTGGSVSTLTIQRTQQEDSAVYLCASSSSGTTAGETQYFGPGTRLLVL.

V gene TRBV11-2 combines with J gene TRBJ1-2; D uncertain. This CDR3 region has 14 residues. V lost 2 bases and J lost 3, with 10 bases in between. Germline lookup yields CDR1 SGHAT and CDR2 FQNNGV. The CDR3: CASSLPPQDYGYTF. In DNA form, the CDR3 reads TGTGCCAGCAGCTTACCCCCGCAGGACTATGGCTACACCTTC. Looking up the rest from reference TRBV11-2 and TRBJ1-2 gives the full variable domain: EAGVAQSPRYKIIEKRQSVAFWCNPISGHATLYWYQQILGQGPKLLIQFQNNGVVDDSQLPKDRFSAERLKGVDSTLKIQPAKLEDSAVYLCASSLPPQDYGYTFGSGTRLTVV.

The chain links TRBV28 to TRBJ2-1, with 9 bases lining up with TRBD1. The V segment lost 5 bases and the J segment 9 bases; nucleotides outside the gene matches: 8. This CDR3 has 14 residues. CDR1 is MDHEN and CDR2 is SYDVKM in the germline V gene. The CDR3 loop reads CASSPLGQGLEQFF. CDR3 nucleotides: TGTGCCAGCAGTCCGCTAGGACAGGGGCTTGAGCAGTTCTTC.

V is TRBV7-6 and J is TRBJ2-2, with D perhaps matching TRBD2 (6 bases). This CDR3 contains 17 residues. Trimming took off 0 bases at V and 3 bases at J, with 14 bases between the two ends. Germline loops: CDR1 SGHVS, CDR2 FNYEAQ. For the CDR3, the DNA is TGTGCCAGCAGCTTAGCCCCGGGGGATCCGGACACCGGGGAGCTGTTTTTT. Protein: CASSLAPGDPDTGELFF.

V is TRBV5-1 and J is TRBJ1-6; unclear D gene. CDR3 size: 15 residues. Germline V gives CDR1 SGHRS, CDR2 YFSETQ. Trimming pared 0 bases from V and 5 bases from J, leaving 9 bases between. CDR3 amino acids: CASSLEQTNNSPLHF. The DNA of the CDR3 is TGCGCCAGCAGCTTGGAACAGACTAATAATTCACCCCTCCACTTT.

The V gene is TRBV19, the J gene TRBJ1-5; the D is unclear. The V end lost 1 base, the J end lost 3 bases, and 7 bases lay between the germline ends. The CDR3 contains 14 residues. Per germline, CDR1 LNHDA and CDR2 SQIVND (reference sequence). The CDR3 loop reads CASSIATSNQPQHF. DNA for the CDR3: TGTGCCAGTAGTATAGCGACTTCCAATCAGCCCCAGCATTTT.

The genes are TRBV3-1 (or the pseudogene TRBV3-2) and TRBJ2-2; 9 nucleotides line up with TRBD2. Per the germline V gene, CDR1 is LGHDT and CDR2 is YNNKEL (reference sequence). Germline trimming cut 4 bases from V and 7 bases from J; bases unmatched to any gene: 7. The CDR3 contains 15 residues. The CDR3 DNA reads TGTGCCAGCAGCCGAGGCGGGGGGGCCAGCGGGGAGCTGTTTTTT. Protein sequence: CASSRGGGASGELFF.

The rearrangement joins TRBV18 to TRBJ2-7; possibly TRBD2 for D (6 bases). V was clipped by 0 bases and J by 2 bases, with 14 bases between them. The CDR3 has 16 amino acids. Per germline, CDR1 KGHSH and CDR2 LQKENI. CDR3 sequence (DNA): TGTGCCAGCTCACCACCGGGACTCGGGCTACCCTACGAGCAGTACTTC. It yields the protein CASSPPGLGLPYEQYF.

This chain uses TRBV5-1 with TRBJ2-1; 10 bases fit TRBD2. The CDR3 is 15 residues long. Per the germline V gene, CDR1 is SGHRS and CDR2 is YFSETQ. V dropped 2 bases and J dropped 4; count of bases not matched to a gene: 3. CDR3 sequence: CASSFTSGEYNEQFF. As DNA, the CDR3 is TGCGCCAGCAGCTTCACTAGCGGGGAATACAATGAGCAGTTCTTC.

This chain uses TRBV25-1 with TRBJ1-1; weak D call: TRBD1 (5 bases). Germline loops: CDR1 MGHDK, CDR2 SYGVNS. The germline V and J ends were trimmed by 8 bases and 0 bases, with 10 bases remaining between them. This CDR3 contains 13 residues. The CDR3 sequence is CASRTPLNTEAFF. The CDR3 DNA sequence: TGTGCCAGCCGGACACCTCTGAACACTGAAGCTTTCTTT.

The chain recombines TRBV7-8 with TRBJ1-1; TRBD1 is a possible D gene (5 bases). This CDR3 has 15 amino acids. CDR1 SGHVS and CDR2 FQNEAQ come from the germline V gene. Trimming removed 5 bases at V and 4 bases at J, with 17 bases between. The CDR3 DNA sequence: TGTGCCAGCAGCCAGGTTGCGCGGGGCGGCACTGAAGCTTTCTTT. This encodes CASSQVARGGTEAFF.

This chain links TRBV28 with TRBJ2-1; 13 bases are shared with TRBD2. CDR1 and CDR2 from the germline V gene are MDHEN and SYDVKM. Germline trimming cut 6 bases from V and 5 bases from J; bases unmatched to any gene: 4. The CDR3 length is 15 residues. CDR3: CASRPTSGGNNEQFF. The CDR3 coding sequence is TGTGCCAGCAGACCGACTAGCGGGGGGAACAATGAGCAGTTCTTC.

V is TRBV10-3 and J is TRBJ1-2, with D unresolved. CDR1 and CDR2 from the germline V gene are ENHRY and SYGVKD. There are 14 residues in the CDR3. The V end lost 4 bases, the J end lost 2 bases, and 11 bases lay between the germline ends. CDR3 amino acids: CAISAGRDNYGYTF. CDR3 nucleotides: TGTGCCATCAGTGCCGGGAGAGACAACTATGGCTACACCTTC.

The genes are TRBV10-1 and TRBJ2-5; no definite D call. Looked up from germline, CDR1 is WNHNN and CDR2 is SYGVQD (reference sequence). Deletions cut 0 bases from V and 4 bases from J, with 6 bases between. The CDR3 is made up of 13 amino acids. CDR3 bases: TGCGCCAGCAGTGAGTCCCCAGTAGAGACCCAGTACTTC. Its protein product is CASSESPVETQYF.